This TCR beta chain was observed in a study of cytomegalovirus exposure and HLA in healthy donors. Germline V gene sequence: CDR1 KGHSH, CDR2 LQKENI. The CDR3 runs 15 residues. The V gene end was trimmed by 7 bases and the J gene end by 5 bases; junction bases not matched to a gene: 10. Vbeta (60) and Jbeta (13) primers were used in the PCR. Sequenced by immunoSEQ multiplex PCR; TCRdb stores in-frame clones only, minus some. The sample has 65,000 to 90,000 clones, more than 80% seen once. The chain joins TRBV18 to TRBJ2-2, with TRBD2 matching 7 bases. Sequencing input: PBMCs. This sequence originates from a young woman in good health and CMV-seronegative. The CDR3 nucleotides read TGTGCCAGCTACCATGCGGGAGAGGGGACCGGGGAGCTGTTTTTT. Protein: CASYHAGEGTGELFF.